This TCR beta chain originates from a study of T cell changes during pregnancy in multiple sclerosis. The CDR3 is made up of 13 amino acids. Germline assignment: CDR1 SGHDN and CDR2 FVKESK. Trimming took 5 bases from V and 8 from J; bases not matched to a gene: 6. TCRdb's table, derived via immunoSEQ multiplex PCR, lists solely in-frame clones and lacks some. The data show some 55,000 clones, 91% seen once. The chain joins TRBV14 to TRBJ1-2, with TRBD1 matching 9 bases. This TCR came from a female donor in good health, enrolled as a control in a pregnancy study. Sequencing used peripheral blood, obtained after pregnancy. CDR3 residues: CASSLTGGRGYTF. The CDR3 coding sequence is TGTGCCAGCAGCTTAACAGGGGGCCGGGGCTACACCTTC.